The 2 T cell receptor beta chains reported below all come from one sample, sequenced in a study of patients and donors after allogeneic stem cell transplantation. TCRdb re-derived calls from the RT-PCR reads in MiXCR, one entry per CDR3 protein. This table holds over 150,000 distinct CDR3 sequences, roughly 30% found once. Source material: blood, either unsorted or a sorted T cell fraction (not recorded which). The receptors derive from a human donor who was either an allogeneic HSCT recipient or a stem cell or donor lymphocyte infusion donor (not recorded which). It is not recorded whose cells these are; they may come from a transplant donor.

There are many counts of this clonotype. V usage is TRBV6-5 and J usage is TRBJ1-5; TRBD1 agrees at 9 bases. Losses at the gene ends were 4 bases for V and 9 bases for J; bases not matched to a gene: 7. This CDR3 region has 14 residues. Looked up from germline, CDR1 is MNHEY and CDR2 is SVGAGI. Here the CDR3 reads CASSSDRGPGPQHF. The CDR3 DNA sequence: TGTGCCAGCAGTTCGGACAGGGGCCCCGGGCCCCAGCATTTT.

V is TRBV14 and J is TRBJ1-4; perhaps TRBD1 as D (6 bases). V lost 0 bases and J lost 6, with 14 bases in between. This CDR3 region has 16 residues. CDR1 is SGHDN, CDR2 FVKESK, per germline. CDR3 DNA: TGTGCCAGCAGCCAAGATATACGGGGGCGTCATGAAAAACTGTTTTTT. Protein sequence: CASSQDIRGRHEKLFF.